These T cell receptor beta chains were read from a single sample in a study of siplizumab effects on memory and regulatory T cells. Assay: immunoSEQ multiplex PCR; the TCRdb copy retains only in-frame clones and omits some. The profile shows approximately 100,000 clones, 85% to 95% of them singletons. The material sequenced was non-Treg CD4+ T cells sorted from blood. These receptors were obtained from a human donor in good health. The CDR3 runs from the conserved cysteine through the conserved F or W. The D gene is left open where the match is weak. For some rows the clone size is stated as once, few or many, or as a class when expanded; others skip it.

d_call | cdr3_length | j_call | v_call | clone_size | cdr3_aa | cdr3_nt
. | 14 | TRBJ2-7 | TRBV5-1 | . | CASSLRDGVYEQYF | TGCGCCAGCAGCCTAAGGGACGGAGTCTACGAGCAGTACTTC
TRBD2 | 17 | TRBJ2-7 | TRBV5-4 | once | CASSPRGGTSGSYEQYF | TGTGCCAGCAGCCCCCGGGGAGGGACTAGCGGCTCCTACGAGCAGTACTTC
. | 13 | TRBJ2-1 | TRBV19 | . | CASSPASYNEQFF | TGTGCCAGTAGTCCGGCCTCCTACAATGAGCAGTTCTTC
. | 15 | TRBJ2-1 | TRBV18 | once | CASSPSTRSYNEQFF | TGTGCCAGCTCACCAAGCACCCGCTCCTACAATGAGCAGTTCTTC
. | 13 | TRBJ2-3 | TRBV14 | . | CASSGSLTDTQYF | TGTGCCAGCAGCGGATCCCTCACAGATACGCAGTATTTT
. | 13 | TRBJ1-2 | TRBV19 | . | CASTLGRTYGYTF | TGTGCCAGTACCCTGGGTCGGACCTATGGCTACACCTTC
TRBD2 | 17 | TRBJ2-5 | TRBV5-1 | . | CASSLRTVAGFGETQYF | TGCGCCAGCAGCTTGCGAACTGTAGCGGGATTCGGTGAGACCCAGTACTTC
. | 15 | TRBJ2-7 | TRBV11-1 | . | CASSLLRLVSREQYF | TGTGCCAGCAGCTTACTCAGGTTGGTCTCCCGCGAGCAGTACTTC
TRBD1 | 14 | TRBJ1-2 | TRBV4-1 | . | CASKTTGTGVGYTF | TGCGCCAGCAAAACCACCGGGACAGGGGTTGGCTACACCTTC
. | 18 | TRBJ1-5 | TRBV28 | . | CASNQGRGLSDSNQPQHF | TGTGCCAGCAATCAGGGCAGGGGCTTATCGGATAGCAATCAGCCCCAGCATTTT
TRBD1 | 15 | TRBJ1-2 | TRBV18 | . | CASSPIRQGTYGYTF | TGTGCCAGCTCACCAATACGACAGGGGACCTATGGCTACACCTTC
. | 15 | TRBJ2-7 | TRBV4-1 | once | CASSQDITASYEQYF | TGCGCCAGCAGCCAAGATATCACAGCCTCCTACGAGCAGTACTTC
TRBD1 | 18 | TRBJ1-3 | TRBV7-6 | . | CASLRRTGENFSGNTIYF | TGTGCCAGTTTGCGCAGGACAGGAGAAAACTTCTCTGGAAACACCATATATTTT
. | 18 | TRBJ2-3 | TRBV2 | . | CASRGTSRPGPNTDTQYF | TGTGCCAGCAGAGGGACGTCTCGACCAGGGCCGAACACAGATACGCAGTATTTT
. | 12 | TRBJ1-4 | TRBV28 | once | CASRGGGEKLFF | TGTGCCAGCAGGGGGGGAGGTGAAAAACTGTTTTTT
TRBD2 | 16 | TRBJ2-5 | TRBV5-1 | . | CASSLTSGRRGETQYF | TGCGCCAGCAGCTTGACTAGCGGGAGGCGAGGGGAGACCCAGTACTTC
. | 15 | TRBJ1-5 | TRBV7-8 | few | CASSREQGIRQPQHF | TGTGCCAGCAGCCGGGAGCAGGGGATTCGCCAGCCCCAGCATTTT
. | 14 | TRBJ2-3 | TRBV5-1 | . | CASSFSYSTDTQYF | TGCGCCAGCAGCTTCTCATATAGCACAGATACGCAGTATTTT
. | 13 | TRBJ2-1 | TRBV28 | . | CASSFLVANEQFF | TGTGCCAGCAGTTTTCTAGTGGCAAATGAGCAGTTCTTC
. | 15 | TRBJ2-5 | TRBV5-1 | . | CAAGGGGRVKETQYF | TGCGCCGCCGGGGGAGGAGGACGGGTAAAAGAGACCCAGTACTTC
. | 14 | TRBJ1-3 | TRBV5-1 | . | CASSLLSLGNTIYF | TGCGCCAGCAGCTTGCTTAGTCTTGGAAACACCATATATTTT
. | 16 | TRBJ1-4 | TRBV19 | . | CASRNGGIRTNEKLFF | TGTGCCAGTAGAAATGGGGGAATACGGACTAATGAAAAACTGTTTTTT
. | 13 | TRBJ1-1 | TRBV28 | . | CASSLLSLHEAFF | TGTGCCAGCAGTTTATTGTCACTGCACGAAGCTTTCTTT
. | 13 | TRBJ1-2 | TRBV28 | . | CASRMDANYGYTF | TGTGCCAGCAGGATGGACGCTAACTATGGCTACACCTTC
TRBD1 | 15 | TRBJ1-2 | TRBV7-9 | few | CASSQPGTGNHGYTF | TGTGCCAGCAGCCAACCCGGGACAGGGAATCATGGCTACACCTTC
TRBD1 | 16 | TRBJ2-2 | TRBV11-2 | . | CASSGVARGLTGELFF | TGTGCCAGCAGCGGGGTCGCCAGGGGGCTAACCGGGGAGCTGTTTTTT
. | 15 | TRBJ1-1 | TRBV30 | . | CAWSATGTPNTEAFF | TGTGCCTGGAGTGCTACCGGGACACCTAACACTGAAGCTTTCTTT
. | 14 | TRBJ2-3 | TRBV9 | . | CASKPREVTDTQYF | TGTGCCAGTAAACCCAGGGAGGTGACAGATACGCAGTATTTT
TRBD1 | 14 | TRBJ1-1 | TRBV19 | . | CASKPDRGGTEAFF | TGTGCCAGTAAACCGGACAGGGGCGGGACTGAAGCTTTCTTT
. | 11 | TRBJ2-1 | TRBV7-9 | . | CASSIKNEQFF | TGTGCCAGCAGCATTAAAAATGAGCAGTTCTTC
. | 14 | TRBJ1-1 | TRBV18 | . | CASSPIKKGGEAFF | TGTGCCAGCTCACCAATTAAGAAGGGGGGTGAAGCTTTCTTT
. | 16 | TRBJ2-3 | TRBV4-1 | once | CASSQATRGSTDTQYF | TGCGCCAGCAGCCAAGCGACGAGGGGAAGCACAGATACGCAGTATTTT
. | 16 | TRBJ2-5 | TRBV11-2 | . | CASSPRYVGTQETQYF | TGTGCCAGCAGCCCGAGATACGTAGGGACCCAAGAGACCCAGTACTTC
. | 15 | TRBJ2-4 | TRBV28 | . | CASSGQYFSKNIQYF | TGTGCCAGTTCGGGACAATATTTCTCCAAAAACATTCAGTACTTC
. | 15 | TRBJ1-1 | TRBV28 | once | CASRMTGTLKTEAFF | TGTGCCAGCAGAATGACGGGCACGTTGAAAACTGAAGCTTTCTTT
. | 14 | TRBJ2-7 | TRBV19 | . | CASSKGHGSYEQYF | TGTGCCAGTAGTAAGGGGCACGGCTCCTACGAGCAGTACTTC
. | 13 | TRBJ1-5 | TRBV28 | . | CASSSDPGQPQHF | TGTGCCAGCAGTTCTGATCCGGGACAACCCCAGCATTTT
. | 14 | TRBJ2-3 | TRBV25-1 | . | CASRDISATDTQYF | TGTGCCAGCAGGGACATCAGTGCCACAGATACGCAGTATTTT
. | 14 | TRBJ2-7 | TRBV7-9 | . | CASSLGRTAYEQYF | TGTGCCAGCAGCTTAGGTCGGACGGCCTACGAGCAGTACTTC
. | 12 | TRBJ2-1 | TRBV15 | . | CATSILMTKQFF | TGTGCCACCAGCATCCTGATGACAAAGCAGTTCTTC
TRBD1 | 15 | TRBJ2-1 | TRBV27 | once | CASSLSGQPYNEQFF | TGTGCCAGCAGTTTATCGGGACAGCCCTACAATGAGCAGTTCTTC
. | 12 | TRBJ2-5 | TRBV29-1 | . | CSVDRNQETQYF | TGCAGCGTTGACCGGAACCAAGAGACCCAGTACTTC
. | 11 | TRBJ2-3 | TRBV18 | . | CASSPGDTQYF | TGTGCCAGCTCACCAGGAGATACGCAGTATTTT
TRBD1 | 15 | TRBJ1-2 | TRBV28 | . | CASTLGATGGYGYTF | TGTGCCAGCACCCTGGGGGCTACAGGGGGCTATGGCTACACCTTC
. | 13 | TRBJ1-2 | TRBV30 | . | CAWSVAGDYGYTF | TGTGCCTGGAGTGTAGCAGGGGACTATGGCTACACCTTC
TRBD2 | 18 | TRBJ2-2 | TRBV11-2 | . | CASSPSTSGSRYTGELFF | TGTGCCAGCAGCCCCTCCACTAGCGGGAGTCGGTACACCGGGGAGCTGTTTTTT
. | 13 | TRBJ2-1 | TRBV11-2 | . | CASSWDRTSEQFF | TGTGCCAGCAGCTGGGACAGAACTAGCGAGCAGTTCTTC
. | 16 | TRBJ2-3 | TRBV28 | . | CASSPMVRSPTDTQYF | TGTGCCAGCAGCCCAATGGTCCGCTCTCCCACAGATACGCAGTATTTT
. | 14 | TRBJ2-7 | TRBV5-1 | once | CASSLAQEVYEQYF | TGCGCCAGCAGCTTGGCGCAAGAAGTCTACGAGCAGTACTTC
. | 15 | TRBJ1-5 | TRBV19 | . | CASSKQGGGNQPQHF | TGTGCCAGTAGTAAACAGGGAGGGGGCAATCAGCCCCAGCATTTT
. | 14 | TRBJ1-4 | TRBV5-6 | . | CASSLGLLGEKLFF | TGTGCCAGCAGCTTGGGATTGCTGGGTGAAAAACTGTTTTTT
. | 14 | TRBJ2-5 | TRBV6-5 | . | CASSYVRGSETQYF | TGTGCCAGCAGTTACGTCAGGGGATCAGAGACCCAGTACTTC
. | 14 | TRBJ1-4 | TRBV28 | . | CATYNDRHDEKLFF | TGTGCCACCTACAACGACAGACACGATGAAAAACTGTTTTTT
. | 17 | TRBJ1-1 | TRBV2 | . | CASSEAGRDLKGTEAFF | TGTGCCAGCAGTGAAGCTGGGAGGGATTTGAAGGGCACTGAAGCTTTCTTT
TRBD1 | 12 | TRBJ1-2 | TRBV29-1 | . | CSVARQGGGYTF | TGCAGCGTTGCCCGACAGGGCGGCGGCTACACCTTC
. | 17 | TRBJ2-7 | TRBV14 | . | CASSPHRIAASSYEQYF | TGTGCCAGCAGCCCACACCGCATCGCCGCCTCTTCCTACGAGCAGTACTTC
. | 15 | TRBJ1-3 | TRBV21-1 | . | CASNTGTEPGNTIYF | TGTGCCAGCAACACCGGGACAGAACCTGGAAACACCATATATTTT
TRBD1 | 13 | TRBJ1-2 | TRBV19 | . | CASRPQGSYGYTF | TGTGCCAGTAGACCACAGGGGAGCTATGGCTACACCTTC